This T cell receptor beta chain was retrieved from a study of shared clonotypes between healthy human individuals. Comment on this clone: Its target is not known.

Trimming cost V 1 base and J 10 bases, with 17 bases left between them. The V gene's germline CDR1 is SGHAT and CDR2 FQNNGV. The CDR3 has 15 amino acids. Methods used by the authors: Sequence data from immunoSEQ were junction-only and lacked quality scores; consequently, filtering differed. Using immunoSEQ multiplex PCR, the repertoire was profiled, and TCRdb retains in-frame clones only, with some absent. The V and J calls and clone size come from that table; D and trimming were worked out from the DNA. The table has 1.6 million or so clones, 96% seen once; the top ten hold roughly 1.2%. Broader study findings: Some clonotypes were shared by all four sorted-subset donors, while others were not shared. The non-shared ones had lower generation probabilities than the shared ones. Clonotype sharing across donors was expected to vary with sequencing depth.

Each sample came from a Caucasian adult donor living in Nashville, Tennessee. Sequencing was carried out using naive CD4+ T cells sorted from blood. Subset in this sample: CD45RA+ positively selected. This receptor was identified in a man under 40 in good health. J is TRBJ2-1 and V is TRBV11-2; D uncertain. CDR3 in amino acids: CASSLVYRGTSEQFF. CDR3 nucleotides: TGTGCCAGCAGCTTAGTCTATCGCGGAACCAGCGAGCAGTTCTTC. The full variable domain, completed using reference TRBV11-2 and TRBJ2-1, is EAGVAQSPRYKIIEKRQSVAFWCNPISGHATLYWYQQILGQGPKLLIQFQNNGVVDDSQLPKDRFSAERLKGVDSTLKIQPAKLEDSAVYLCASSLVYRGTSEQFFGPGTRLTVL.